This T cell receptor beta chain derives from a study of cytomegalovirus exposure and HLA in healthy donors. This PCR relied on a set of 60 Vbeta primers and 13 Jbeta primers. Clones were read by immunoSEQ multiplex PCR, and TCRdb kept only the in-frame ones, dropping some. The top ten hold roughly 1.6% of the sample, which has some 190,000 clones, roughly four fifths seen once. The CDR3 is made up of 15 amino acids. Germline CDR1 reads SQVTM; CDR2 reads ANQGSEA. Losses at the gene ends were 5 bases for V and 0 bases for J; bases not matched to a gene: 8. V gene TRBV29-1 combines with J gene TRBJ1-1; 8 positions agree with TRBD1. The sequencing input was PBMCs. This clonotype was sampled from a man aged 18 to 30 in good health and CMV-seronegative. The CDR3 region is CSVSIGTGMNTEAFF. Here the CDR3 DNA reads TGCAGCGTTTCAATCGGGACAGGTATGAACACTGAAGCTTTCTTT.